This T cell receptor (beta chain) was found in a study of T cells in Graves' hyperthyroidism and ophthalmopathy (dated by TCRdb to between 2019 and 2020). Notes on the research overall: Peripheral blood samples were taken at the time of initial diagnosis, prior to any treatment. A discovery cohort of around 100 patients, 43 with Graves' ophthalmopathy and fewer than 65 with stable Graves' hyperthyroidism, was used to find distinguishing TCR V-J signatures. Whether ophthalmopathy could be predicted prospectively was tested in an independent validation cohort made up of 18 hyperthyroidism patients plus 17 patients who later progressed to ophthalmopathy. The approximately 100 discovery patients were randomly split 7:3 into training and test sets. Thyroid tissue and blood T-cell repertoires from six Graves' hyperthyroidism patients were also compared in the study. After sampling, hyperthyroidism patients received methimazole starting at 30 mg daily, and ophthalmopathy patients received high-dose intravenous methylprednisolone. According to the paper, TCR Vbeta CDR3 sequencing was carried out on some 130 peripheral blood samples, which came from fewer than 50 ophthalmopathy, roughly 75 hyperthyroidism and roughly 17 progressor patients.

The TCR beta CDR3 regions were amplified from RNA transcripts. For the first round of RT-PCR on the TCR CDR3, the HTBI primer set was used together with the Qiagen OneStep RT-PCR kit. Libraries were constructed in a second round of multiplex PCR, after which size selection and purification were performed. The libraries were sequenced on an Illumina HiSeq2000 using paired-end 100 bp reads. For the original study's pipeline: SOAPnuke was used to process the raw data, removing reads that contained adapters or uncalled bases, had a mean Phred below 15, or lacked an exact match to the constant primer or identifier. High-quality paired reads were merged using COPE v1.2.5, and each unique nucleotide sequence was defined as a clonotype. Clonotypes were aligned to IMGT TRBV, TRBD and TRBJ reference segments using MiTCR v1.1. The analysis included only V-J combinations with a frequency above 0.0001, which together covered over 98% of the repertoires. The TCS score was defined as F50 (clonal expansion) divided by E x V (chaos), with BLOSUM62-based TCRdist calculated between CDR3 peptides within each V-J. Welch's t-statistics and random forest reduced 450 to 600 V-J features to roughly 13, which were used in a naive Bayes classifier (R e1071). The public reads were reprocessed in TCRdb via fastp at Q25 and MiXCR, keeping in-frame beta chains. One record per CDR3 amino acid sequence lists the most common genes and DNA. TCRdb, rather than the study authors, made the V and J calls. The table for this sample lists 350,000 to 400,000 distinct CDR3 sequences; under 20% of them were counted only once. The ten biggest clones cover around 3.6% of the sample.

This clonotype was seen ten or more times. No cognate antigen has been identified for it. Within one base of it there is no much larger clone, and no base qualities were kept. Paper-wide results and their limitations: A model built on a 13 V-J signature distinguished ophthalmopathy from stable hyperthyroidism, reaching 87.88% sensitivity and about 81% specificity in cross-validation and 80%/75% in testing. In validation, the model predicted progression to ophthalmopathy with over 60% sensitivity and roughly 72% specificity, a median of roughly seven months before onset. Most expanded thyroid clonotypes (frequency above 0.001) were also detected in blood, a finding suggesting that blood repertoires may reflect thyroid immune responses. No statistical method was used to fix the sample size in advance, and group allocation was not hidden from the investigators.

According to the germline V gene, CDR1 reads MNHEY and CDR2 reads SVGAGI. V lost 5 bases and J lost 4 bases; the stretch between them is 8 bases long. CDR3 length: 12 amino acids, cysteine to phenylalanine. The DNA shown is the 36-base CDR3, in frame from base 1. Stable Graves' hyperthyroidism was defined as no progression to ophthalmopathy during 18 months of follow-up. Hyperthyroidism patients were newly diagnosed, had a disease duration of under 2 months, and were aged 18 to 65 years. The study excluded patients with uncontrolled infections, other autoimmune diseases, pregnancy or lactation. Clinical symptoms, serum thyroxine and TRAb, thyroid ultrasound, and orbital computed tomography formed the basis for the diagnoses. PBMCs were isolated from more than 8 ml of fresh peripheral blood by Ficoll-Paque density gradient centrifugation. Total RNA was extracted with Trizol reagent, and quality was checked on an Agilent 2100 Bioanalyzer.

The chain couples TRBV6-5 to TRBJ1-2; the D gene cannot be resolved reliably. Sequencing was performed on blood. This TCR came from a woman under 30 with Graves' hyperthyroidism. In nucleotides, the sequence is TGTGCCAGCAGTCTACGGTTCTATGGCTACACCTTC. It translates to CASSLRFYGYTF.